This TCR beta chain comes out of a study of shared clonotypes between healthy human individuals. About this clone: Its cognate antigen is unknown.

The CDR3 is 17 amino acids. V was cut by 4 bases and J by 0 bases, with 16 bases left in between. Germline V gives CDR1 MNHEY, CDR2 SMNVEV (reference sequence). Study-wide results and limits: Larger richness was generally estimated for naive than memory subsets. Large sequencing depth failed to make sorted-subset sequencing complete, rarefaction showed. Among non-shared clonotypes, generation probabilities were lower than among those shared by all four donors. Between a few donors, naive CD4 clonotypes were shared at a level of approximately 5%.

Clones were read by immunoSEQ multiplex PCR, and TCRdb kept only the in-frame ones, dropping some. The sample contains 650,000 to 750,000 clones, roughly 70% of which appear only once. The receptor's source is a young woman in good health. The chain carries TRBV27 and TRBJ2-4; D may be TRBD1 or TRBD2 (6 bases each). What was sequenced was memory CD4+ T cells sorted from blood. This sample's subset: CD45RA-negative fraction. The CDR3 coding sequence is TGTGCCAGCAGTTCATTAACGAGGGGGGAAGCCAAAAACATTCAGTACTTC. Its protein is CASSSLTRGEAKNIQYF.